The rows below give T cell receptor beta chains drawn from one sample of a study of technical replicates of blood from a few donors. Only in-frame clones appear in the TCRdb table, and some are missing; sequencing was by immunoSEQ multiplex PCR. Among about 75,000 clones listed, 91% were seen once. Material for sequencing was T cells isolated from PBMCs. Source of these receptors: a human donor in good health. Some clones in this sample may be carry-over from other donors' samples. Each CDR3 is given with its conserved first and last residue. D genes are given only for firm matches. Clone size is not always given. Where it is, it says once, few, many or a class for expanded clones.

d_call: -; j_call: TRBJ1-5; clone_size: -; v_call: TRBV30; cdr3_aa: CAWSVVGNQPQHF; cdr3_nt: TGTGCCTGGAGCGTAGTCGGCAATCAGCCCCAGCATTTT
d_call: -; j_call: TRBJ2-7; clone_size: -; v_call: TRBV9; cdr3_aa: CASSVADFSYEQYF; cdr3_nt: TGTGCCAGCAGCGTAGCAGACTTTTCCTACGAGCAGTACTTC
d_call: -; j_call: TRBJ1-4; clone_size: -; v_call: TRBV7-9; cdr3_aa: CASSSTRTLNEKLFF; cdr3_nt: TGTGCCAGCAGTTCGACTCGGACTCTGAATGAAAAACTGTTTTTT
d_call: -; j_call: TRBJ2-1; clone_size: -; v_call: TRBV27; cdr3_aa: CASSIQGRGLNEQFF; cdr3_nt: TGTGCCAGCAGTATCCAGGGGAGGGGTCTCAATGAGCAGTTCTTC
d_call: TRBD1; j_call: TRBJ2-3; clone_size: few; v_call: TRBV5-1; cdr3_aa: CASSFDRDAQYF; cdr3_nt: TGCGCCAGCAGCTTCGACAGGGATGCGCAGTATTTT
d_call: -; j_call: TRBJ2-6; clone_size: -; v_call: TRBV9; cdr3_aa: CASSVSPAGGSGANVLTF; cdr3_nt: TGTGCCAGCAGCGTAAGCCCCGCCGGAGGCTCTGGGGCCAACGTCCTGACTTTC
d_call: -; j_call: TRBJ1-5; clone_size: -; v_call: TRBV7-2; cdr3_aa: CASSLVGGNQPQHF; cdr3_nt: TGTGCCAGCAGCTTGGTGGGGGGGAATCAGCCCCAGCATTTT
d_call: -; j_call: TRBJ2-3; clone_size: -; v_call: TRBV29-1; cdr3_aa: CSVDLTGVRTDTQYF; cdr3_nt: TGCAGCGTTGACTTAACGGGAGTACGGACAGATACGCAGTATTTT
d_call: -; j_call: TRBJ2-2; clone_size: -; v_call: TRBV7-9; cdr3_aa: CASSLSGGHTGELFF; cdr3_nt: TGTGCCAGCAGCTTGTCCGGGGGGCACACCGGGGAGCTGTTTTTT
d_call: TRBD1; j_call: TRBJ2-2; clone_size: -; v_call: TRBV5-5; cdr3_aa: CASGPLGQTNTGELFF; cdr3_nt: TGTGCCAGCGGCCCCCTGGGACAGACGAACACCGGGGAGCTGTTTTTT
d_call: -; j_call: TRBJ1-2; clone_size: once; v_call: TRBV30; cdr3_aa: CAWRLAGSGYTF; cdr3_nt: TGTGCCTGGAGACTCGCGGGGAGTGGCTACACCTTC
d_call: -; j_call: TRBJ2-7; clone_size: -; v_call: TRBV4-1; cdr3_aa: CASSQDAGFYEQYF; cdr3_nt: TGCGCCAGCAGCCAAGATGCAGGCTTCTACGAGCAGTACTTC
d_call: -; j_call: TRBJ2-7; clone_size: once; v_call: TRBV5-1; cdr3_aa: CASSLAVGGPYEQYF; cdr3_nt: TGCGCCAGCAGCTTGGCCGTTGGGGGCCCCTACGAGCAGTACTTC
d_call: -; j_call: TRBJ2-7; clone_size: -; v_call: TRBV6-5; cdr3_aa: CASSYVGVSEEQYF; cdr3_nt: TGTGCCAGCAGTTACGTAGGAGTTTCGGAGGAGCAGTACTTC
d_call: -; j_call: TRBJ2-1; clone_size: -; v_call: TRBV6-4; cdr3_aa: CASSDSSGTGNEQFF; cdr3_nt: TGTGCCAGCAGTGACTCTAGCGGTACCGGCAATGAGCAGTTCTTC
d_call: -; j_call: TRBJ1-1; clone_size: once; v_call: TRBV5-4; cdr3_aa: CASSPTGVNTEAFF; cdr3_nt: TGTGCCAGCAGCCCCACGGGGGTGAACACTGAAGCTTTCTTT
d_call: TRBD2; j_call: TRBJ2-2; clone_size: -; v_call: TRBV10-3; cdr3_aa: CAIRATLAGEGGELFF; cdr3_nt: TGTGCCATCAGGGCCACTCTAGCGGGAGAAGGCGGGGAGCTGTTTTTT
d_call: -; j_call: TRBJ2-7; clone_size: few; v_call: TRBV18; cdr3_aa: CASSRGYEQYF; cdr3_nt: TGTGCCAGCTCCAGGGGTTACGAGCAGTACTTC
d_call: -; j_call: TRBJ1-2; clone_size: -; v_call: TRBV7-2; cdr3_aa: CASSPTDYGYTF; cdr3_nt: TGTGCCAGCAGCCCGACAGATTATGGCTACACCTTC
d_call: -; j_call: TRBJ2-7; clone_size: -; v_call: TRBV27; cdr3_aa: CASSSGTGPYEQYF; cdr3_nt: TGTGCCAGCAGTTCCGGAACAGGGCCCTACGAGCAGTACTTC
d_call: TRBD1; j_call: TRBJ2-7; clone_size: -; v_call: TRBV6-5; cdr3_aa: CASGEYRGQYEQYF; cdr3_nt: TGTGCCAGCGGGGAATACAGGGGGCAATACGAGCAGTACTTC
d_call: -; j_call: TRBJ1-5; clone_size: -; v_call: TRBV28; cdr3_aa: CASSLISRGPQHF; cdr3_nt: TGTGCCAGCAGTTTAATCTCCCGAGGGCCCCAGCATTTT
d_call: TRBD2; j_call: TRBJ2-3; clone_size: few; v_call: TRBV7-9; cdr3_aa: CASSLDLSGRTDTQYF; cdr3_nt: TGTGCCAGCAGCTTAGATCTGAGCGGGAGAACAGATACGCAGTATTTT
d_call: TRBD2; j_call: TRBJ2-7; clone_size: -; v_call: TRBV5-1; cdr3_aa: CASSLQAGVQREQYF; cdr3_nt: TGCGCCAGCAGCCTCCAAGCGGGAGTTCAGAGGGAGCAGTACTTC
d_call: -; j_call: TRBJ2-7; clone_size: -; v_call: TRBV19; cdr3_aa: CASTDGGSYEQYF; cdr3_nt: TGTGCCAGCACCGACGGGGGCTCCTACGAGCAGTACTTC
d_call: TRBD1; j_call: TRBJ1-2; clone_size: -; v_call: TRBV4-1; cdr3_aa: CASSQDSGGLYGYTF; cdr3_nt: TGCGCCAGCAGCCAAGATTCAGGGGGCTTGTATGGCTACACCTTC
d_call: -; j_call: TRBJ2-7; clone_size: -; v_call: TRBV28; cdr3_aa: CASTRGDYEQYF; cdr3_nt: TGTGCCAGCACCCGCGGGGACTACGAGCAGTACTTC
d_call: -; j_call: TRBJ1-5; clone_size: -; v_call: TRBV5-1; cdr3_aa: CASSLGGQQPQHF; cdr3_nt: TGCGCCAGCAGCTTGGGGGGGCAACAGCCCCAGCATTTT
d_call: TRBD1; j_call: TRBJ2-3; clone_size: -; v_call: TRBV6-5; cdr3_aa: CASSYEGQGGVDTQYF; cdr3_nt: TGTGCCAGCAGTTACGAAGGACAGGGGGGAGTGGATACGCAGTATTTT
d_call: -; j_call: TRBJ1-5; clone_size: -; v_call: TRBV2; cdr3_aa: CASSDSGSVNQPQHF; cdr3_nt: TGTGCCAGCAGTGACTCTGGCAGCGTCAATCAGCCCCAGCATTTT
d_call: -; j_call: TRBJ2-1; clone_size: -; v_call: TRBV11-2; cdr3_aa: CASSFRWPAREDEQFF; cdr3_nt: TGTGCCAGCAGCTTTAGATGGCCCGCCCGCGAGGATGAGCAGTTCTTC
d_call: TRBD1; j_call: TRBJ2-7; clone_size: once; v_call: TRBV5-1; cdr3_aa: CASSYGTGLPYEQYF; cdr3_nt: TGCGCCAGCAGCTACGGGACAGGGCTTCCCTACGAGCAGTACTTC
d_call: -; j_call: TRBJ2-3; clone_size: -; v_call: TRBV19; cdr3_aa: CASSIGTASTDTQYF; cdr3_nt: TGTGCCAGTAGTATAGGTACAGCTAGCACAGATACGCAGTATTTT
d_call: TRBD2; j_call: TRBJ2-1; clone_size: few; v_call: TRBV5-1; cdr3_aa: CASSPSATSESSYNEQFF; cdr3_nt: TGCGCCAGCAGCCCCTCGGCGACTAGCGAGAGCTCCTACAATGAGCAGTTCTTC
d_call: -; j_call: TRBJ2-2; clone_size: once; v_call: TRBV6-6; cdr3_aa: CASSREQRGELFF; cdr3_nt: TGTGCCAGCAGCCGTGAGCAGCGCGGGGAGCTGTTTTTT
d_call: -; j_call: TRBJ2-1; clone_size: -; v_call: TRBV7-8; cdr3_aa: CASSHLAYEQFF; cdr3_nt: TGTGCCAGCAGCCACCTAGCTTATGAGCAGTTCTTC
d_call: TRBD2; j_call: TRBJ2-6; clone_size: -; v_call: TRBV6-4; cdr3_aa: CASSDSGGAHGANVLTF; cdr3_nt: TGTGCCAGCAGTGACTCCGGGGGGGCCCATGGGGCCAACGTCCTGACTTTC
d_call: -; j_call: TRBJ2-5; clone_size: -; v_call: TRBV5-4; cdr3_aa: CASSLVGETQYF; cdr3_nt: TGTGCCAGCAGCTTGGTTGGCGAGACCCAGTACTTC
d_call: TRBD1; j_call: TRBJ2-7; clone_size: -; v_call: TRBV29-1; cdr3_aa: CSVKHPGQQGSYEQYF; cdr3_nt: TGCAGCGTCAAACATCCGGGACAGCAAGGCTCCTACGAGCAGTACTTC
d_call: -; j_call: TRBJ2-7; clone_size: -; v_call: TRBV11-2; cdr3_aa: CASSYGMSYEQYF; cdr3_nt: TGTGCCAGCAGCTACGGGATGTCCTACGAGCAGTACTTC
d_call: -; j_call: TRBJ2-6; clone_size: -; v_call: TRBV28; cdr3_aa: CASGARGMSSGANVLTF; cdr3_nt: TGTGCCAGCGGGGCACGTGGGATGAGCTCTGGGGCCAACGTCCTGACTTTC